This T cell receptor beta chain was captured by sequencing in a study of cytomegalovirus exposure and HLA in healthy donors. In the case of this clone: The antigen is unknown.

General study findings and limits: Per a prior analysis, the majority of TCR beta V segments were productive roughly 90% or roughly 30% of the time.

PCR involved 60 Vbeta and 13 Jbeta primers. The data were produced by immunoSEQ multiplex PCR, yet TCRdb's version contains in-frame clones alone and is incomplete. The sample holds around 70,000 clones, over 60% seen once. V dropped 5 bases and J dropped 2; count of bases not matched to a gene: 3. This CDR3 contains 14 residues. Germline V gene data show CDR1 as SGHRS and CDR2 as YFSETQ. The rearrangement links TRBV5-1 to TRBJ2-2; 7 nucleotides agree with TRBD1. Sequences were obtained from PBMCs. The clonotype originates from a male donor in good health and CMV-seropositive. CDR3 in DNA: TGCGCCAGCAGACGGGACAGCAACACCGGGGAGCTGTTTTTT. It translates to CASRRDSNTGELFF. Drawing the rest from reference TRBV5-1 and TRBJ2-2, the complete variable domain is KAGVTQTPRYLIKTRGQQVTLSCSPISGHRSVSWYQQTPGQGLQFLFEYFSETQRNKGNFPGRFSGRQFSNSRSEMNVSTLELGDSALYLCASRRDSNTGELFFGEGSRLTVL.